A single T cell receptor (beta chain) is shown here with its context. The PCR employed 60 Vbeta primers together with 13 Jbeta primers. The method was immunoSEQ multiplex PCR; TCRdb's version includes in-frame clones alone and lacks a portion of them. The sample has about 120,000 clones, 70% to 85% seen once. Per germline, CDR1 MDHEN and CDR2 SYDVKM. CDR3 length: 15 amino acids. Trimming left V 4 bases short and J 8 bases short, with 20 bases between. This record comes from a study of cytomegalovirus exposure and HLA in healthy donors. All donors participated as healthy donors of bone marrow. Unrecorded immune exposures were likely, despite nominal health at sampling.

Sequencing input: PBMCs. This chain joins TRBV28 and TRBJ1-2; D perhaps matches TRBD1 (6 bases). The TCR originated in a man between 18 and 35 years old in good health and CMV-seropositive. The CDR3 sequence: CASSSLTGPGDGYTF. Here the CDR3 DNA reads TGTGCCAGCAGTTCCTTGACAGGTCCGGGCGACGGCTACACCTTC.